Listed here are 18 T cell receptor beta chains from one sample, sequenced in a study of identifying expanded T cells in peripheral blood. The protocol was immunoSEQ multiplex PCR, while the TCRdb copy is restricted to in-frame clones and leaves out a portion. This table has around 130,000 clones, approximately 86% appearing once. The sequenced sample consisted of blood. Receptor source: a person aged 18 to 75 in good health.

This clone was seen just once. V usage is TRBV25-1 and J usage is TRBJ1-1; TRBD1 might be the D (5 bases). Between the trimmed V and J ends, which lost 9 bases and 5 bases, there was a span of 16 bases. CDR1 is MGHDK and CDR2 is SYGVNS in the germline V gene. The CDR3 runs to 13 residues. The CDR3 protein is CASGGVQGTEAFF. The CDR3 DNA follows: TGTGCCAGTGGGGGGGTCCAAGGGACTGAAGCTTTCTTT. The complete variable domain, with remaining parts taken from reference TRBV25-1 and TRBJ1-1, reads EADIYQTPRYLVIGTGKKITLECSQTMGHDKMYWYQQDPGMELHLIHYSYGVNSTEKGDLSSESTVSRIRTEHFPLTLESARPSHTSQYLCASGGVQGTEAFFGQGTRLTVV.

J is TRBJ1-3 and V is TRBV5-1; 9 bases fit TRBD1. Germline lookup yields CDR1 SGHRS and CDR2 YFSETQ. The CDR3 has 14 residues. V lost 2 bases, J lost 7 bases, and 4 bases stayed unmatched. Here the CDR3 reads CASSLGDRVNTIYF. CDR3 sequence (DNA): TGCGCCAGCAGCTTAGGGGACAGGGTTAACACCATATATTTT.

This clone was counted only a few times. The chain joins TRBV4-1 to TRBJ1-5, with D possibly TRBD1 on 5 matching bases. Germline-derived CDR1 and CDR2 are MGHRA and YSYEKL. V was cut by 0 bases and J by 1 base, with 19 bases left in between. The CDR3 totals 19 residues. CDR3 coding DNA: TGCGCCAGCAGCCAAGATCTTCCGGGGGGAGGTGGCAGCAATCAGCCCCAGCATTTT. It yields the protein CASSQDLPGGGGSNQPQHF.

CDR3 residues: CASSLSGTGADTQYF. In DNA, the CDR3 is TGTGCCAGCAGTTTGTCCGGGACGGGGGCAGATACGCAGTATTTT. This chain joins TRBV6-6 and TRBJ2-3; maybe TRBD2 (6 bases). Germline V lookup: CDR1 MNHNY, CDR2 SVGAGI (reference sequence). The CDR3 consists of 15 residues. Trimming took 4 bases from V and 4 from J, leaving 15 bases between them.

This clone was found a few times. The chain couples TRBV4-1 to TRBJ1-1; 8 bases are shared with TRBD1. The V segment lost 5 bases and the J segment 4 bases; nucleotides outside the gene matches: 6. The CDR3 is 14 residues long. Germline lookup yields CDR1 MGHRA and CDR2 YSYEKL. CDR3 loop: CASSGDRLFTEAFF. CDR3 nucleotide sequence: TGCGCCAGCAGCGGGGACAGGTTATTCACTGAAGCTTTCTTT.

This clone has only a few counts. V usage is TRBV29-1 and J usage is TRBJ2-1; 13 bases are shared with TRBD2. J gave up 4 bases and V 4 bases, and 10 bases lay outside the gene matches. Germline V gene data show CDR1 as SQVTM and CDR2 as ANQGSEA. The CDR3 consists of 17 residues. CDR3 in DNA: TGCAGCGTTGGTCCACTAGCGGGAGGGCCCGCTTACAATGAGCAGTTCTTC. Encoded protein: CSVGPLAGGPAYNEQFF.

This clone was counted between two and nine times. V is TRBV5-1 and J is TRBJ2-1, with D unresolved. This CDR3 contains 14 residues. The V end was cut by 0 bases, the J end by 3 bases, with 7 bases between. Germline loops: CDR1 SGHRS, CDR2 YFSETQ. As DNA, the CDR3 is TGCGCCAGCAGCTTGGACTCGCTCTACAATGAGCAGTTCTTC. The encoded protein is CASSLDSLYNEQFF. Supplemented by reference TRBV5-1 and TRBJ2-1, the full variable domain reads KAGVTQTPRYLIKTRGQQVTLSCSPISGHRSVSWYQQTPGQGLQFLFEYFSETQRNKGNFPGRFSGRQFSNSRSEMNVSTLELGDSALYLCASSLDSLYNEQFFGPGTRLTVL.

The chain combines TRBV19 with TRBJ2-6; weak D call: TRBD1 (6 bases). The CDR3 length is 16 residues. V lost 10 bases to trimming and J lost 0 bases, with 16 bases between them. Germline V gene lookup returns CDR1 LNHDA and CDR2 SQIVND (reference sequence). The CDR3 DNA is TGTGCCACGGCCGACAGGCTTCGCTCTGGGGCCAACGTCCTGACTTTC. It encodes CATADRLRSGANVLTF.

This clone was counted a few times. V usage is TRBV5-1 and J usage is TRBJ1-2, with D possibly being TRBD1 (6 bases). The CDR3 loop spans 16 amino acids. Germline CDR1 reads SGHRS; CDR2 reads YFSETQ. The germline V and J ends were trimmed by 2 bases and 2 bases, with 16 bases remaining between them. The CDR3 here is CASSFTVGQLNYGYTF. In DNA, the CDR3 is TGCGCCAGCAGCTTCACTGTGGGACAATTAAACTATGGCTACACCTTC.

Worth noting for this clone: The sample carries other DNA sequences with the same CDR3. The rearrangement uses TRBV5-1 and TRBJ2-3, with TRBD2 identical over 11 bases. The trim removed 2 bases at V and 5 bases at J, leaving 4 bases unmatched. This CDR3 spans 15 amino acids. The germline V gene encodes CDR1 SGHRS and CDR2 YFSETQ. CDR3 protein: CASSLLAGEGDTQYF. CDR3 nucleotides: TGCGCCAGCAGCTTACTAGCGGGGGAGGGAGATACGCAGTATTTT.

This chain joins TRBV7-9 and TRBJ2-1; possible D gene TRBD1, 6 bases. The CDR3 consists of 13 residues. V lost 5 bases to trimming and J lost 11 bases, with 16 bases between them. The germline CDR1 and CDR2 sequences are SEHNR and FQNEAQ (reference sequence). CDR3 nucleotide sequence: TGTGCCAGCAGCGTGGGATCTGGGACAAAGCAGTTCTTC. This translates into CASSVGSGTKQFF.

V is TRBV7-2 and J is TRBJ1-4, with 8 bases that match TRBD1. CDR1 and CDR2 from the germline V gene are SGHTA and FQGNSA. The CDR3 is 14 amino acids. V lost 4 bases to trimming and J lost 10 bases; unmatched junction nucleotides: 8. The CDR3 DNA reads TGTGCCAGCAGCTCCTTATCACAGGGGGGAAAACTGTTTTTT. Translation: CASSSLSQGGKLFF.

CDR3 loop: CASSVDPGARGNEQFF. Written as DNA, the CDR3 is TGTGCCAGCAGCGTAGATCCTGGAGCGCGGGGCAATGAGCAGTTCTTC. The chain recombines TRBV5-5 with TRBJ2-1, with D possibly being TRBD2 (6 bases). The V end was cut by 4 bases, the J end by 6 bases, with 20 bases between. Germline V gives CDR1 SGHKS, CDR2 YYEKEE (reference sequence). The CDR3 runs to 16 residues. The full variable domain, its missing parts supplied by reference TRBV5-5 and TRBJ2-1, is DAGVTQSPTHLIKTRGQQVTLRCSPISGHKSVSWYQQVLGQGPQFIFQYYEKEERGRGNFPDRFSARQFPNYSSELNVNALLLGDSALYLCASSVDPGARGNEQFFGPGTRLTVL.

Comments on this clone: Mismatch with germline at one junction end may stem from a read error. The chain combines TRBV30 with TRBJ1-2; D is ambiguous. The CDR3 has 11 amino acids. Germline values: CDR1 GTSNPN, CDR2 SVGIG (reference sequence). CDR3 coding DNA: TGTGCCTGGAGTGTAGCAGTGGACCAATATTTC. As protein: CAWSVAVDQYF.

This chain uses TRBV6-1 with TRBJ2-4, with a weak D call TRBD2 (5 bases). The CDR3 contains 13 residues. V shed 8 bases and J shed 8 bases, with 16 bases lying between them. Germline CDR1 MNHNS, CDR2 SASEGT. The CDR3 reads CASSRGMRDIQYF. The DNA of the CDR3 is TGTGCCAGCTCGAGAGGGATGAGAGACATTCAGTACTTC.

In its sample, this clone was seen once. J is TRBJ2-5 and V is TRBV6-5; tentative D call: TRBD1 (7 bases). CDR1 is MNHEY and CDR2 is SVGAGI in the germline V gene. This CDR3 contains 14 residues. The V end lost 5 bases, the J end lost 5 bases, and 15 bases lay between the germline ends. The CDR3 nucleotides are TGTGCCAGCAGTCCCAGGGGGGTGGGGGAGACCCAGTACTTC. Amino acid sequence: CASSPRGVGETQYF.

The chain recombines TRBV5-1 with TRBJ2-7; 9 bases map to TRBD2. CDR3 size: 15 residues. From germline, CDR1 is SGHRS and CDR2 YFSETQ. After removal of 5 bases from V and 2 bases from J, the junction contained 8 bases not matched to a gene. CDR3 sequence reads: CASRGSGGSTYEQYF. The DNA of the CDR3 is TGCGCCAGCAGGGGGAGCGGGGGGTCCACCTACGAGCAGTACTTC.

The chain links TRBV4-2 to TRBJ1-6; 9 nucleotides line up with TRBD1. Germline CDR1 and CDR2: LGHNA and YNFKEQ. With 0 bases clipped from V and 1 base from J, the junction kept 10 bases outside the gene matches. The CDR3 runs to 20 residues. CDR3: CASSQDSDRGSGSYNSPLHF. The CDR3, as DNA: TGTGCCAGCAGCCAAGATTCGGACAGGGGTTCAGGTTCCTATAATTCACCCCTCCACTTT.